The 11 T cell receptor beta chains below were found in one sample sequenced in a study of monozygotic twins with cystic fibrosis. Profiled with immunoSEQ multiplex PCR; TCRdb holds only in-frame clones, not every one. The top ten hold 1.9% of the sample, which has roughly 20,000 clones, approximately 97% seen once. Sequences were obtained from blood. All receptors derive from a woman in her thirties with cystic fibrosis.

This chain uses TRBV6-5 with TRBJ1-2; D ambiguous. In germline, CDR1 is MNHEY, CDR2 SVGAGI. Trimming removed 8 bases at V and 1 base at J, with 8 bases between. The CDR3 is 12 amino acids. CDR3 amino acids: CASWISNYGYTF. The DNA for the CDR3 is TGTGCCAGCTGGATAAGTAACTATGGCTACACCTTC.

The chain couples TRBV29-1 to TRBJ1-3; D is ambiguous. CDR1 and CDR2 (germline): SQVTM, ANQGSEA. V lost 3 bases and J 0 bases, leaving 9 bases between the germline ends. There are 14 residues in the CDR3. CDR3 DNA: TGCAGCGTTGAGCCCTTAAGCTCTGGAAACACCATATATTTT. This sequence encodes CSVEPLSSGNTIYF.

This chain links TRBV11-2 with TRBJ1-1; D not certain. The CDR3 is 12 amino acids. Trimming removed 4 bases at V and 11 bases at J, with 14 bases between. Germline loops: CDR1 SGHAT, CDR2 FQNNGV. The CDR3, as DNA: TGTGCCAGCAGCTCCTCGAGGGTGCGGGCTTTCTTT. Protein product: CASSSSRVRAFF.

The rearrangement uses TRBV5-1 and TRBJ2-7; either TRBD1 or TRBD2 may fit D (5 bases each). This CDR3 spans 16 amino acids. The germline V gene has CDR1 SGHRS and CDR2 YFSETQ. Trimming pared 5 bases from V and 2 bases from J, leaving 20 bases between. The CDR3 DNA follows: TGCGCCAGCAGTCCGAGGCGAGGGGATTGGACCTACGAGCAGTACTTC. It encodes CASSPRRGDWTYEQYF.

This clone was detected only once. This sequence joins TRBV4-3 and TRBJ1-2; D is ambiguous. The ends were cut back, 0 bases at V and 5 bases at J, with 13 bases in the middle. Germline values: CDR1 LGHNA, CDR2 YSLEER. This CDR3 comprises 15 residues. CDR3 coding DNA: TGCGCCAGCAGCCAAGATCGGTTCCGGGATTATGGCTACACCTTC. It codes for CASSQDRFRDYGYTF.

The chain recombines TRBV4-1 with TRBJ2-1; tentatively, D is TRBD2 (6 bases). The CDR3 spans 16 residues. Germline values: CDR1 MGHRA, CDR2 YSYEKL. The V end lost 4 bases, the J end lost 0 bases, and 13 bases lay between the germline ends. The CDR3 loop is CASSRRRDDSYNEQFF. CDR3 DNA sequence: TGCGCCAGCAGCCGCCGGCGGGACGACTCCTACAATGAGCAGTTCTTC.

The genes are TRBV30 and TRBJ1-4; D perhaps matches TRBD1 (5 bases). V dropped 1 base and J dropped 8 bases, with 17 bases sitting between them. Germline-derived CDR1 and CDR2 are GTSNPN and SVGIG (reference sequence). This CDR3 region has 15 residues. CDR3 DNA: TGTGCCTGGAGTGAAGGAGGCCTCGGGGCGGAAAAACTGTTTTTT. Its protein product is CAWSEGGLGAEKLFF.

V and J are TRBV5-1 and TRBJ1-1; D is undetermined. V shed 7 bases and J shed 1 base, with 14 bases lying between them. This CDR3 has 14 residues. Germline CDR1 is SGHRS and CDR2 is YFSETQ. The CDR3 DNA reads TGCGCCAGCCTACGGGATCCTAAGAACACTGAAGCTTTCTTT. Protein product: CASLRDPKNTEAFF.

The chain employs TRBV7-8 and TRBJ1-2; TRBD1 aligns across 7 bases. Germline CDR1 SGHVS, CDR2 FQNEAQ. The J segment lost 4 bases and the V segment lost 4 bases, leaving 3 bases of the junction unmatched. The length of the CDR3 is 13 residues. DNA for the CDR3: TGTGCCAGCAGCTACGACAGGGCCTATGGCTACACCTTC. Its translation: CASSYDRAYGYTF.

The chain recombines TRBV5-1 with TRBJ2-7; D ambiguous. CDR3 length: 12 residues. V was shortened by 2 bases and J by 4 bases, with 7 bases between the two germline ends. Germline V gene sequence: CDR1 SGHRS, CDR2 YFSETQ. CDR3: CASSLSVYEQYF. The CDR3 DNA follows: TGCGCCAGCAGCTTATCCGTTTACGAGCAGTACTTC.

This clone was observed a single time. V is TRBV6-5 and J is TRBJ1-5, with unresolved D. The CDR3 spans 13 residues. The V and J ends lost 10 bases and 2 bases respectively, with 12 bases between them. Germline V gene data show CDR1 as MNHEY and CDR2 as SVGAGI. CDR3 in amino acids: CATRREGNQPQHF. CDR3 nucleotides: TGTGCCACCCGACGGGAGGGCAATCAGCCCCAGCATTTT.